Included here is one TCR beta chain sequence, with context. The data were obtained in a study of cytomegalovirus exposure and HLA in healthy donors. Primers included in the PCR were 60 Vbeta and 13 Jbeta primers. TCRdb keeps only in-frame clones here, not all; method: immunoSEQ multiplex PCR. The sample lists about 130,000 clones; roughly four fifths were seen once. This CDR3 has 12 residues. The germline V and J ends were trimmed by 7 bases and 9 bases, with 16 bases remaining between them. Per the germline V gene, CDR1 is SQVTM and CDR2 is ANQGSEA. Material for sequencing was PBMCs. This receptor was obtained from a male donor in good health and CMV-seropositive. V and J are TRBV29-1 and TRBJ1-5, with D possibly TRBD1 on 6 matching bases. The CDR3 coding sequence is TGCAGCGGCCGGGACCAAGGGGGGCCCCAGCATTTT. This encodes CSGRDQGGPQHF.